These T cell receptor beta chains were read from a single sample in a study of cytomegalovirus exposure and HLA in healthy donors. Assay: immunoSEQ multiplex PCR; the TCRdb copy retains only in-frame clones and omits some. The table gives around 51,000 clones; the top ten clones make up 2% to 2.5% of it. What was sequenced was PBMCs. Receptor source: a woman in her thirties or forties in good health and CMV-seronegative. The CDR3 runs from the conserved cysteine through the conserved F or W. A D gene is named only where the DNA matches it firmly.

V,D,length,J,CDR3,DNA
TRBV14,.,15,TRBJ1-2,CASSPLQRDNYGYTF,TGTGCCAGCAGCCCGCTTCAAAGAGATAACTATGGCTACACCTTC
TRBV4-3,.,13,TRBJ2-7,CASSQGYMDEQYF,TGCGCCAGCAGCCAAGGGTACATGGACGAGCAGTACTTC
TRBV5-1,.,14,TRBJ2-1,CASSFGGGHNEQFF,TGCGCCAGCAGCTTCGGCGGGGGCCACAATGAGCAGTTCTTC
TRBV5-1,TRBD1,16,TRBJ2-5,CASSLAGDSGQETQYF,TGCGCCAGCAGCTTGGCCGGGGACAGCGGCCAAGAGACCCAGTACTTC
TRBV28,.,17,TRBJ1-3,CASSLWDSLISGNTIYF,TGTGCCAGCAGTTTATGGGACAGCCTTATATCTGGAAACACCATATATTTT
TRBV6-6,.,13,TRBJ1-6,CASRPGGDAILHF,TGTGCCAGCAGGCCGGGGGGGGATGCGATACTCCACTTT
TRBV7-2,.,13,TRBJ1-1,CASSFAVNTEAFF,TGTGCCAGCAGCTTTGCAGTGAACACTGAAGCTTTCTTT
TRBV19,TRBD1,13,TRBJ2-5,CASTNAGGETQYF,TGTGCCAGTACCAATGCAGGGGGCGAGACCCAGTACTTC
TRBV4-3,TRBD1,14,TRBJ1-2,CASSHIDRGGGYTF,TGCGCCAGCAGCCACATCGACAGGGGAGGTGGCTACACCTTC
TRBV9,.,15,TRBJ2-7,CASSVEGVGSDEQYF,TGTGCCAGCAGCGTAGAGGGGGTAGGAAGCGACGAGCAGTACTTC
TRBV30,TRBD2,18,TRBJ2-7,CAWSVPPSIAGGPGEQYF,TGTGCCTGGAGTGTACCCCCAAGCATCGCGGGAGGGCCGGGTGAGCAGTACTTC
TRBV15,.,12,TRBJ1-1,CATSDTNTEAFF,TGTGCCACCTCTGACACAAACACTGAAGCTTTCTTT
TRBV19,.,12,TRBJ1-1,CASIDYPGGAFF,TGTGCCAGTATCGATTATCCCGGGGGAGCTTTCTTT
TRBV5-1,.,15,TRBJ1-4,CASSPTGEPEEKLFF,TGCGCCAGCAGCCCTACAGGCGAGCCCGAGGAAAAACTGTTTTTT
TRBV30,TRBD2,14,TRBJ2-3,CAWNAGGPVDTQYF,TGTGCCTGGAATGCGGGAGGGCCCGTAGATACGCAGTATTTT
TRBV7-2,TRBD1,13,TRBJ2-7,CASSYGQAYEQYF,TGTGCCAGCAGCTACGGACAGGCCTACGAGCAGTACTTC
TRBV6-1,.,11,TRBJ2-7,CASPRGYEQYF,TGTGCCAGTCCGCGAGGGTACGAGCAGTACTTC
TRBV5-6,TRBD1,16,TRBJ2-7,CASHRETGAILYEQYF,TGTGCCAGCCACCGGGAAACAGGGGCCATTCTCTACGAGCAGTACTTC
TRBV5-1,TRBD1,15,TRBJ1-2,CASSPGQGGVYGYTF,TGCGCCAGCAGCCCAGGACAGGGCGGGGTGTACGGCTACACTTTC
TRBV15,TRBD1,15,TRBJ2-7,CATSRAGTGYFEQYF,TGTGCCACCAGCAGGGCCGGGACAGGGTATTTCGAGCAGTACTTC
TRBV5-6,.,15,TRBJ2-7,CASSLGPGVTYEQYF,TGTGCCAGCAGCTTGGGCCCAGGGGTCACCTACGAGCAGTACTTC
TRBV2,TRBD1,16,TRBJ1-2,CASSARVPTGNYGYTF,TGTGCCAGCAGTGCCCGAGTGCCGACAGGGAACTATGGCTACACCTTC
TRBV7-3,TRBD2,16,TRBJ2-2,CASSRTSGGAGGELFF,TGTGCCAGCAGCAGGACTAGCGGGGGGGCAGGCGGGGAGCTGTTTTTT
TRBV4-2,.,13,TRBJ2-7,CASSQEGAYEQYF,TGTGCCAGCAGCCAAGAAGGAGCGTACGAGCAGTACTTC
TRBV7-9,TRBD1,15,TRBJ1-4,CASSLQGAVNEKLFF,TGTGCCAGCAGCTTACAGGGGGCTGTTAATGAAAAACTGTTTTTT
TRBV29-1,.,15,TRBJ1-4,CSVTDRISTNEKLFF,TGCAGCGTTACTGACAGGATTTCAACTAATGAAAAACTGTTTTTT
TRBV29-1,TRBD2,15,TRBJ2-3,CSVELAGGVTDTQYF,TGCAGCGTTGAGCTAGCGGGGGGTGTGACAGATACGCAGTATTTT
TRBV12-5,TRBD1,14,TRBJ2-5,CASGLGQGPETQYF,TGTGCTAGTGGTTTAGGACAGGGCCCCGAGACCCAGTACTTC
TRBV7-9,.,13,TRBJ1-3,CASQQGPGNTIYF,TGTGCCAGCCAGCAGGGGCCTGGAAACACCATATATTTT
TRBV13,.,15,TRBJ2-2,CASSLILAPTGELFF,TGTGCCAGCAGCTTAATTCTAGCGCCAACCGGGGAGCTGTTTTTT
TRBV6-1,TRBD1,16,TRBJ1-1,CASREISGRGRAEAFF,TGTGCCAGCAGGGAAATATCGGGCAGGGGGCGGGCTGAAGCTTTCTTT
TRBV11-2,TRBD2,17,TRBJ2-3,CASSLKRGSTSTDTQYF,TGTGCCAGCAGCTTAAAGCGGGGATCTACTAGCACAGATACGCAGTATTTT
TRBV7-2,TRBD2,16,TRBJ2-1,CASSLAGTSGYNEQFF,TGTGCCAGCAGCTTAGCCGGGACTAGCGGTTACAATGAGCAGTTCTTC
TRBV29-1,TRBD1,13,TRBJ1-1,CSVETGGVTEAFF,TGCAGCGTTGAGACAGGGGGCGTCACTGAAGCTTTCTTT
TRBV6-1,TRBD2,18,TRBJ2-7,CASSEVLRGDSGNYEQYF,TGTGCCAGCAGTGAAGTGCTACGCGGCGATAGCGGGAACTACGAGCAGTACTTC